These 6 T cell receptor beta chains came from one sample sequenced in a study of T cells in women clearing cervical HPV infection. Clones were sequenced by immunoSEQ multiplex PCR, and TCRdb holds only the in-frame ones, with some missing. Here the sample table reports some 31,000 clones. The sequenced sample consisted of blood buffy coat. The receptors were sampled from a woman aged 18 to 75 with a cervical HPV16 infection that either progressed to CIN3+ or cleared (not recorded which).

Turning to this clone: The read stops 3 residues short of the end of the CDR3; the missing end is completed from the germline J gene. The chain couples TRBV18 to TRBJ1-1; D may be TRBD1 (6 bases). Trimming cost V 6 bases and J 4 bases, with 15 bases left between them. The CDR3 contains 14 residues. Germline CDR1 and CDR2: KGHSH and LQKENI. The covered CDR3 bases are TGTGCCAGCTCCCAGAGACAGGAGAGCACTGAA. Translated, it gives CASSQRQESTE. The CDR3 in its entirety is CASSQRQESTEAFF.

Comments on this clone: Read coverage stops 3 residues before the CDR3 terminus; the germline J gene supplies the remainder. The chain combines TRBV7-8 with TRBJ2-5, with 13 positions matching TRBD2. The trim removed 5 bases at V and 2 bases at J, leaving 2 bases unmatched. In germline, CDR1 is SGHVS, CDR2 FQNEAQ. This CDR3 has 15 residues. The sequenced part of the CDR3 DNA is TGTGCCAGCAGCCTGGGACTAGCGGGGCAAGAGACC. Its protein is CASSLGLAGQET. The complete CDR3 protein is CASSLGLAGQETQYF.

On this clone itself: The DNA ends 3 residues before the CDR3 does, and the rest of the CDR3 is filled in from the germline J gene. The V gene is TRBV14, the J gene TRBJ1-4, with D perhaps TRBD1 (5 bases). The germline V and J ends were trimmed by 0 bases and 2 bases, with 10 bases remaining between them. The CDR3 runs to 16 residues. Germline V lookup: CDR1 SGHDN, CDR2 FVKESK. The DNA read from the CDR3 is TGTGCCAGCAGCCAAGATCTGGGGCAGACTAATGAAAAA. Translating gives CASSQDLGQTNEK. The entire CDR3 is CASSQDLGQTNEKLFF. The full variable domain, completed using reference TRBV14 and TRBJ1-4, is EAGVTQFPSHSVIEKGQTVTLRCDPISGHDNLYWYRRVMGKEIKFLLHFVKESKQDESGMPNNRFLAERTGGTYSTLKVQPAELEDSGVYFCASSQDLGQTNEKLFFGSGTQLSVL.

With regard to this clone: From the germline J gene comes the end of the CDR3, since the read stops 3 residues before it. The chain has TRBV7-3 and TRBJ2-7; 7 nucleotides line up with TRBD1. The CDR3 sequence is 14 residues long. From germline, CDR1 is SGHTA and CDR2 FQGTGA. Trimming cost V 3 bases and J 5 bases; bases outside gene matches: 7. The CDR3 bases that were read are TGTGCCAGCAGCTTGGCAGGGGGATTGGACGAG. It encodes CASSLAGGLDE. Given in full, the CDR3 is CASSLAGGLDEQYF.

Turning to this clone: Coverage ceases 3 residues before the CDR3 finishes, and the germline J gene fills in the end. This rearrangement joins TRBV19 to TRBJ1-1; D gene uncertain. Per the germline V gene, CDR1 is LNHDA and CDR2 is SQIVND (reference sequence). There are 11 residues in the CDR3. V shed 6 bases and J shed 4 bases, with 6 bases lying between them. The part of the CDR3 DNA that was read is TGTGCCAGTAGAACCAGCACTGAA. It codes for CASRTSTE. The full-length CDR3 reads as CASRTSTEAFF. Complete variable domain (other parts from reference TRBV19 and TRBJ1-1): DGGITQSPKYLFRKEGQNVTLSCEQNLNHDAMYWYRQDPGQGLRLIYYSQIVNDFQKGDIAEGYSVSREKKESFPLTVTSAQKNPTAFYLCASRTSTEAFFGQGTRLTVV.

For this clone: Sequencing ends 3 residues short of the CDR3 end; the germline J gene provides the rest. The chain couples TRBV28 to TRBJ1-5, with D possibly TRBD1 on 6 matching bases. Per the germline V gene, CDR1 is MDHEN and CDR2 is SYDVKM. Trimming removed 4 bases at V and 6 bases at J, with 16 bases between. The CDR3 totals 15 residues. This chain's CDR3 is CASSSPAPGAQPQHF. Incomplete CDR3 DNA: TGTGCCAGCAGTTCCCCCGCCCCAGGGGCTCAGCCC.